One sample yielded the 29 T cell receptor beta chains listed below, sequenced in a study of cytomegalovirus exposure and HLA in healthy donors. The primer mix had 60 Vbeta and 13 Jbeta primers. Data came from immunoSEQ multiplex PCR; TCRdb stores just in-frame clones and leaves some out. The sample records 40,000 to 60,000 clones, 65% to 80% being singletons. The sample consisted of PBMCs. These receptors all come from a woman aged 45-65 years in good health and CMV-seronegative.

This clone has just a few counts. One base separates it from a far larger clone, so it is likely a read error. This specimen includes other DNA sequences encoding the same CDR3. J is TRBJ2-1 and V is TRBV9, with D perhaps matching TRBD2 (5 bases). The V gene's germline CDR1 is SGDLS and CDR2 YYNGEE. The CDR3 is made up of 15 amino acids. The CDR3 region has the DNA TGTGCCAGCAGCGTAAGGAACGGGATCGGCAATGATCAGTTCTTC. It codes for CASSVRNGIGNDQFF. Combining the CDR3 with reference TRBV9 and TRBJ2-1 gives the whole variable domain DSGVTQTPKHLITATGQRVTLRCSPRSGDLSVYWYQQSLDQGLQFLIQYYNGEERAKGNILERFSAQQFPDLHSELNLSSLELGDSALYFCASSVRNGIGNDQFFGPGTRLTVL.

This chain connects TRBV9 to TRBJ1-1; no definite D call. Germline loops: CDR1 SGDLS, CDR2 YYNGEE. This CDR3 spans 14 amino acids. The V end lost 1 base, the J end lost 6 bases, and 13 bases lay between the germline ends. The CDR3 DNA is TGTGCCAGCAGCGTATATCCCCAGGAGGCTGAAGCTTTCTTT. Protein product: CASSVYPQEAEAFF.

This clone was detected once. The rearrangement uses TRBV18 and TRBJ1-3; D unclear. The length of the CDR3 is 17 residues. CDR1 and CDR2 (germline): KGHSH, LQKENI. The V end lost 3 bases, the J end lost 3 bases, and 18 bases lay between the germline ends. The CDR3 reads CASSPGEGSSDGNTIYF. The CDR3 DNA sequence: TGTGCCAGCTCACCCGGCGAGGGCTCCTCCGATGGAAACACCATATATTTT.

The chain combines TRBV11-2 with TRBJ2-7; TRBD1 is a possible D gene (6 bases). The CDR3 spans 13 residues. With 3 bases removed from V and 2 bases from J, the gap between germline ends came to 8 bases. In germline, CDR1 is SGHAT, CDR2 FQNNGV. CDR3 in amino acids: CASSFNRAYEQYF. The CDR3 DNA follows: TGTGCCAGCAGCTTTAACAGGGCCTACGAGCAGTACTTC.

J is TRBJ2-6 and V is TRBV27, with 7 nucleotides matching TRBD1. The junction had 9 bases not matched to a gene; V was cut back by 3 bases and J by 4 bases. This CDR3 is built from 17 residues. Germline V gene sequence: CDR1 MNHEY, CDR2 SMNVEV (reference sequence). The CDR3 nucleotides read TGTGCCAGCAGTTTTGAAGCAACAGGGGCAGGGGCCAACGTCCTGACTTTC. Encoded protein: CASSFEATGAGANVLTF.

The chain uses TRBV2 and TRBJ2-5; 9 bases map to TRBD1. The CDR3 runs to 15 residues. Germline V CDR1 and CDR2: SNHLY, FYNNEI. The trim removed 0 bases at V and 5 bases at J, leaving 4 bases unmatched. The CDR3 region has the DNA TGTGCCAGCAGTGAAGCGAGAGGACAGGGGGAGACCCAGTACTTC. This gives the protein CASSEARGQGETQYF.

This clone has only one observation. This chain joins TRBV6-5 and TRBJ2-7, with 9 bases aligning to TRBD1. V shed 6 bases and J 5 bases; nucleotides not matched to a gene: 8. The germline CDR1 and CDR2 sequences are MNHEY and SVGAGI. The CDR3 loop spans 14 amino acids. In DNA form, the CDR3 reads TGTGCCAGCAGACCCCCGGACAGGGGCGACGAGCAGTACTTC. It specifies CASRPPDRGDEQYF.

This clone was counted at least ten times. The chain joins TRBV6-5 to TRBJ1-1; D possibly corresponds to TRBD1 (6 bases). Germline CDR1 is MNHEY and CDR2 is SVGAGI. This CDR3 contains 12 residues. The V end lost 8 bases, the J end lost 4 bases, and 11 bases lay between the germline ends. The CDR3 here is CASSRGGTEAFF. The CDR3 DNA reads as TGTGCCAGCTCAAGGGGGGGCACTGAAGCTTTCTTT.

V is TRBV7-7 and J is TRBJ2-5; TRBD1 agrees at 9 bases. V was pared by 5 bases and J by 2 bases, with 6 bases of the junction left unmatched. Looked up from germline, CDR1 is SSHAT and CDR2 is FNYEAQ (reference sequence). The length of the CDR3 is 15 residues. Here the CDR3 reads CASSGGTGIQETQYF. The CDR3, as DNA: TGTGCCAGCAGCGGAGGGACAGGGATTCAAGAGACCCAGTACTTC.

The gene calls are TRBV5-8 and TRBJ1-3; TRBD1 matches at 7 bases. The germline V gene encodes CDR1 SGHTS and CDR2 YDEGEE. The trim removed 2 bases at V and 2 bases at J, leaving 1 base unmatched. This CDR3 spans 14 amino acids. The CDR3 region has the DNA TGTGCCAGCAGCTTTACAGGGGCTGGAAACACCATATATTTT. Protein: CASSFTGAGNTIYF. Filled out from reference TRBV5-8 and TRBJ1-3, the complete variable domain reads EAGVTQSPTHLIKTRGQQATLRCSPISGHTSVYWYQQALGLGLQFLLWYDEGEERNRGNFPPRFSGRQFPNYSSELNVNALELEDSALYLCASSFTGAGNTIYFGEGSWLTVV.

The genes are TRBV18 and TRBJ2-7; 8 bases map to TRBD1. Trimming removed 1 base from V and 2 bases from J; junction bases left unmatched: 4. Looked up from germline, CDR1 is KGHSH and CDR2 is LQKENI. The CDR3 runs to 15 residues. CDR3 bases: TGTGCCAGCTCACCACGGACAGGGAGCACCTACGAGCAGTACTTC. This gives the protein CASSPRTGSTYEQYF.

This clone appeared a single time. The chain couples TRBV28 to TRBJ1-4, with D unclear. Looked up from germline, CDR1 is MDHEN and CDR2 is SYDVKM. Trimming took 7 bases from V and 8 from J, leaving 14 bases between them. This CDR3 has 13 amino acids. The DNA of the CDR3 is TGTGCCAGCAAGCGGCAGTTAGTGGAAAAACTGTTTTTT. Translating gives CASKRQLVEKLFF.

The chain recombines TRBV19 with TRBJ2-1, with 11 bases matching TRBD2. With 3 bases clipped from V and 7 bases from J, the junction kept 8 bases outside the gene matches. Germline loops: CDR1 LNHDA, CDR2 SQIVND (reference sequence). There are 16 residues in the CDR3. CDR3 residues: CASSIRATSGENEQFF. The CDR3 nucleotides read TGTGCCAGTAGTATCAGGGCGACTAGCGGGGAGAATGAGCAGTTCTTC.

This clone was seen a few times. The chain couples TRBV7-2 to TRBJ1-5; 8 bases are shared with TRBD1. CDR3 size: 15 residues. The ends lost 2 bases at V and 7 bases at J; junction bases unmatched: 7. Germline V lookup: CDR1 SGHTA, CDR2 FQGNSA. The DNA of the CDR3 is TGTGCCAGCAGCTTATATGGACAGGGACGCCAGCCCCAGCATTTT. This sequence encodes CASSLYGQGRQPQHF.

The V gene is TRBV7-2, the J gene TRBJ2-1; TRBD2 matches 12 bases. With 7 bases clipped from V and 8 bases from J, the junction kept 9 bases outside the gene matches. Germline CDR1 reads SGHTA; CDR2 reads FQGNSA. CDR3 size: 15 residues. CDR3 in DNA: TGTGCCAGCAACATTCTAGCGGGGGGGTTCGATGAGCAGTTCTTC. Translated, it gives CASNILAGGFDEQFF.

The chain combines TRBV7-9 with TRBJ2-1; 9 bases line up with TRBD1. Germline V gene sequence: CDR1 SEHNR, CDR2 FQNEAQ (reference sequence). The CDR3 has 15 residues. V lost 5 bases and J lost 6; bases outside the gene matches: 8. CDR3 in DNA: TGTGCCAGCAGCCCTTGGACAGGGGCGGCCAATGAGCAGTTCTTC. This codes for CASSPWTGAANEQFF.

V gene TRBV7-9 combines with J gene TRBJ1-1, with 7 bases aligning to TRBD1. The V segment lost 3 bases and the J segment 4 bases; nucleotides outside the gene matches: 5. Germline CDR1 is SEHNR and CDR2 is FQNEAQ (reference sequence). There are 14 residues in the CDR3. CDR3: CASSFRQGVTEAFF. In nucleotides, the CDR3 is TGTGCCAGCAGCTTTCGACAGGGTGTCACTGAAGCTTTCTTT.

This clone was counted a few times. The chain's CDR3 is CASSALPGQGVFEQFF. CDR3 nucleotide sequence: TGTGCCAGCAGTGCCCTACCGGGACAGGGGGTATTCGAGCAGTTCTTC. The chain carries TRBV6-4 and TRBJ2-1, with TRBD1 matching over 11 bases. The length of the CDR3 is 16 residues. V lost 4 bases and J lost 10; bases outside the gene matches: 12. In germline, CDR1 is MRHNA, CDR2 SNTAGT.

The V and J genes are TRBV5-8 and TRBJ2-2; 8 bases match TRBD1. Per the germline V gene, CDR1 is SGHTS and CDR2 is YDEGEE. CDR3 length equals 14 residues. V lost 9 bases and J lost 6; bases outside the gene matches: 10. The chain's CDR3 is CATYRGSSAGELFF. The CDR3, as DNA: TGTGCCACCTACAGGGGGTCCTCCGCCGGGGAGCTGTTTTTT.

This clone came up once. The rearrangement joins TRBV5-4 to TRBJ1-1; a weak D match, TRBD1 (6 bases). CDR1 and CDR2 from the germline V gene are SGHNT and YYREEE (reference sequence). Trimming cost V 0 bases and J 1 base, with 13 bases left between them. This CDR3 comprises 16 residues. The CDR3 DNA reads as TGTGCCAGCAGCTTGGAGTCAGGGGCGCGGAACACTGAAGCTTTCTTT. Encoded protein: CASSLESGARNTEAFF.

DNA for the CDR3: TGCAGTGCCCGGAAGGGAGTACTGTTTTTT. Translation gives CSARKGVLFF. The gene calls are TRBV20-1 and TRBJ1-4; no clear D gene. The CDR3 has 10 residues. V shed 6 bases and J shed 13 bases, with 12 bases lying between them. The germline V gene encodes CDR1 DFQATT and CDR2 SNEGSKA (reference sequence).

The rearrangement links TRBV5-1 to TRBJ2-1; 12 bases agree with TRBD1. J was trimmed by 9 bases and V by 7 bases; bases with no gene match: 17. The CDR3 extends over 17 amino acids. Germline loops: CDR1 SGHRS, CDR2 YFSETQ. The DNA of the CDR3 is TGCGCCAGCTCTGATACTATCCGGGACAGGGGGCTTAGTGAGCAGTTCTTC. This gives the protein CASSDTIRDRGLSEQFF.

The chain links TRBV7-6 to TRBJ2-7; TRBD1 matches at 7 bases. The CDR3 totals 13 residues. The germline V gene has CDR1 SGHVS and CDR2 FNYEAQ. The ends lost 4 bases at V and 4 bases at J; junction bases unmatched: 4. CDR3 DNA: TGTGCCAGCAGCTCCCAGGGGGAATACGAGCAGTACTTC. This sequence encodes CASSSQGEYEQYF. Complete variable domain (other parts from reference TRBV7-6 and TRBJ2-7): GAGVSQSPRYKVTKRGQDVALRCDPISGHVSLYWYRQALGQGPEFLTYFNYEAQQDKSGLPNDRFSAERPEGSISTLTIQRTEQRDSAMYRCASSSQGEYEQYFGPGTRLTVT.

This chain uses TRBV30 with TRBJ1-2, with 9 bases lining up with TRBD1. Germline values: CDR1 GTSNPN, CDR2 SVGIG (reference sequence). Germline trimming cut 3 bases from V and 8 bases from J; bases unmatched to any gene: 10. This CDR3 is 14 amino acids long. CDR3 DNA sequence: TGTGCCTGGAGCGGACAGGGGACCCTCTCCGGCTACACCTTC. It encodes CAWSGQGTLSGYTF.

This chain uses TRBV19 with TRBJ2-7, with D possibly being TRBD1 (5 bases). The CDR3 loop spans 14 amino acids. CDR1 is LNHDA, CDR2 SQIVND, per germline (reference sequence). V shed 6 bases and J shed 2 bases, with 14 bases lying between them. The CDR3 sequence: CASRTSGATYEQYF. DNA for the CDR3: TGTGCCAGTAGGACGAGTGGGGCGACCTACGAGCAGTACTTC.

The chain links TRBV6-5 to TRBJ2-1; 9 nucleotides match TRBD1. Germline lookup yields CDR1 MNHEY and CDR2 SVGAGI. CDR3 length: 14 residues. Unmatched junction bases numbered 7, after V lost 4 bases and J lost 9 bases. DNA for the CDR3: TGTGCCAGCAGTTTCAGGACAGGGGCGGTTGAGCAGTTCTTC. Translation: CASSFRTGAVEQFF.

On this clone: This sample also contains other DNA sequences that code for the same CDR3. The rearrangement links TRBV6-5 to TRBJ1-6; 7 bases agree with TRBD1. The CDR3 runs to 15 residues. J was trimmed by 6 bases and V by 5 bases; bases with no gene match: 7. Germline V gene lookup returns CDR1 MNHEY and CDR2 SVGAGI. In nucleotides, the CDR3 is TGTGCCAGCAGTAGCCCGGGACAGACTAATTCACCCCTCCACTTT. It translates to CASSSPGQTNSPLHF.

This clone was seen once. The rearrangement joins TRBV29-1 to TRBJ2-5; possibly TRBD2 for D (5 bases). Trimming removed 7 bases from V and 3 bases from J, with 12 bases in between. CDR3 length equals 12 residues. Germline CDR1 and CDR2: SQVTM and ANQGSEA. The CDR3 nucleotides read TGCAGCGCACGAGGGCAGAAAGAGACCCAGTACTTC. Encoded protein: CSARGQKETQYF.

The rearrangement joins TRBV29-1 to TRBJ1-5; D is possibly TRBD1 (6 bases). CDR3 size: 12 residues. CDR1 SQVTM and CDR2 ANQGSEA come from the germline V gene. V gave up 7 bases and J gave up 4 bases, with 11 bases separating them. The chain's CDR3 is CSAGTPNQPQHF. Here the CDR3 DNA reads TGCAGCGCCGGGACACCGAATCAGCCCCAGCATTTT.